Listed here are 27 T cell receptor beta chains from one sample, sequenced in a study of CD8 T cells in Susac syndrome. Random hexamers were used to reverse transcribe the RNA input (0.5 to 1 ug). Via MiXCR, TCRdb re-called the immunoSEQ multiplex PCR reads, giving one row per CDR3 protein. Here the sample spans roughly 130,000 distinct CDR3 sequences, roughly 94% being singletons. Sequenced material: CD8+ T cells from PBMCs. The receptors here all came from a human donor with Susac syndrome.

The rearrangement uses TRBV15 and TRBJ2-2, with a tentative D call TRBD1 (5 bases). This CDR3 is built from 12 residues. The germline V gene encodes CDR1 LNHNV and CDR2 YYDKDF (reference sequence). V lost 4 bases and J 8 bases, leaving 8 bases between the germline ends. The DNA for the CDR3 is TGTGCCACCAGCATGGGGCCTGGGGAGCTGTTTTTT. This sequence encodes CATSMGPGELFF.

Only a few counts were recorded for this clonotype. In DNA form, the CDR3 reads TGTGCCGCCCGGGAAGCGAGGGGGCATGAGCAGTTCTTC. This codes for CAAREARGHEQFF. This rearrangement joins TRBV19 to TRBJ2-1; TRBD1 aligns across 7 bases. This CDR3 is built from 13 residues. J gave up 8 bases and V 11 bases, and 12 bases lay outside the gene matches. The germline CDR1 and CDR2 sequences are LNHDA and SQIVND (reference sequence).

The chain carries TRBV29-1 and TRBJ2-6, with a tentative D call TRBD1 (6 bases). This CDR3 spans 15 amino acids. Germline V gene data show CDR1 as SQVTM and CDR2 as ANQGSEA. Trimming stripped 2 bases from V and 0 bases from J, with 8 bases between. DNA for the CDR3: TGCAGCGTTGAAAGGACAGTCTCTGGGGCCAACGTCCTGACTTTC. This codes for CSVERTVSGANVLTF.

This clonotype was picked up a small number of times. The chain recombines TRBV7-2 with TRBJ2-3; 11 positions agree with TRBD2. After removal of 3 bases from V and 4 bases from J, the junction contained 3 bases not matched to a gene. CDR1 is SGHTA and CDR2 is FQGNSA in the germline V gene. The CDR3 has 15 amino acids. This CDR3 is CASSFDSGGADTQYF. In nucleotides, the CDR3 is TGTGCCAGCAGCTTCGATAGCGGGGGGGCAGATACGCAGTATTTT.

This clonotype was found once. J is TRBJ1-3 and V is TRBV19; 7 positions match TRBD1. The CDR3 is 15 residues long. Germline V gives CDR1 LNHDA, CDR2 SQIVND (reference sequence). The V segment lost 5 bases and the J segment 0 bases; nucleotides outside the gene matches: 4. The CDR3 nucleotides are TGTGCCAGTAGTCTACAGGGGAGCTCTGGAAACACCATATATTTT. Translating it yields CASSLQGSSGNTIYF.

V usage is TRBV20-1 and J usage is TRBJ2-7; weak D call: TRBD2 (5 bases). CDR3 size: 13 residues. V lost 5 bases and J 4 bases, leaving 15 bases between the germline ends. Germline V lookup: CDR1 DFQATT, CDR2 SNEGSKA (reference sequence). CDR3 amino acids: CSAVTETGYEQYF. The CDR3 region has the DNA TGCAGTGCTGTTACCGAAACGGGGTACGAGCAGTACTTC.

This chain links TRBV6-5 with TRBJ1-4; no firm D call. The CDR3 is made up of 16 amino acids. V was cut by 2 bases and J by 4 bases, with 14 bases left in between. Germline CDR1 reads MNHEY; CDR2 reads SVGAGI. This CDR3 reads CASSYGVGGLNEKLFF. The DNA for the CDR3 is TGTGCCAGCAGTTACGGCGTGGGAGGCCTTAATGAAAAACTGTTTTTT.

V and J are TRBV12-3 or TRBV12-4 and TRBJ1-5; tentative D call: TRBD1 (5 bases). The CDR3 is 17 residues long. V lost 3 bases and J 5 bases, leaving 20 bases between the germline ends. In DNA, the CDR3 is TGTGCCAGCAGTTTGTTTTGGCGGCAGGGAGAGGATCAGCCCCAGCATTTT. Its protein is CASSLFWRQGEDQPQHF.

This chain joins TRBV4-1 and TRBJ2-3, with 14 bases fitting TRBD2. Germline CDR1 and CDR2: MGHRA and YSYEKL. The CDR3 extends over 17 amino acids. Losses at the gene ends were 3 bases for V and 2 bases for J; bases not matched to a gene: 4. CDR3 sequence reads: CASSHGLAGGNTDTQYF. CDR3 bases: TGCGCCAGCAGCCATGGACTAGCGGGGGGCAACACAGATACGCAGTATTTT.

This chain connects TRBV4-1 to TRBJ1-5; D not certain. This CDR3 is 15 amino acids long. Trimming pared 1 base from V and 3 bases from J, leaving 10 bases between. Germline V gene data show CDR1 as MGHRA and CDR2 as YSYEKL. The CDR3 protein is CASSQVYGYNQPQHF. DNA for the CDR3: TGCGCCAGCAGCCAAGTGTACGGCTACAATCAGCCCCAGCATTTT.

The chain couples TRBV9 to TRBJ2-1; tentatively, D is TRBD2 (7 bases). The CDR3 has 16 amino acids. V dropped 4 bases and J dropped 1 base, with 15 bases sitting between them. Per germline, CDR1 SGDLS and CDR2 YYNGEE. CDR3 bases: TGTGCCAGCAGCCCCACAGGGACTATATCCTACAATGAGCAGTTCTTC. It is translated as CASSPTGTISYNEQFF.

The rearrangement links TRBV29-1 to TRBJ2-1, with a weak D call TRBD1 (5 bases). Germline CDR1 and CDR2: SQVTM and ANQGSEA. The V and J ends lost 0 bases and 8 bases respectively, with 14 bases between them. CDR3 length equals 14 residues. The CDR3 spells CSVEDARQNDEQFF. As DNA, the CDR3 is TGCAGCGTTGAAGATGCGAGACAGAATGATGAGCAGTTCTTC.

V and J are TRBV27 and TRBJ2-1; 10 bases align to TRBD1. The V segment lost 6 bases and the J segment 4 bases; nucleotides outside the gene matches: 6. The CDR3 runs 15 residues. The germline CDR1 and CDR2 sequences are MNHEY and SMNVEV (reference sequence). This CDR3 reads CASSFGTGVYNEQFF. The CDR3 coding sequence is TGTGCCAGCAGCTTTGGGACAGGGGTGTACAATGAGCAGTTCTTC.

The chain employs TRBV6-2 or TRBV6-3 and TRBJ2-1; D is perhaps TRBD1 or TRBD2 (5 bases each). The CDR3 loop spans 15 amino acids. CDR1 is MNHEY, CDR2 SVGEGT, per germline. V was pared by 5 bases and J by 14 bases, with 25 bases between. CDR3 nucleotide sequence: TGTGCCAGCAGTAACTACCGGGATCAGGGCCTAGGGGAGTTCTTC. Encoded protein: CASSNYRDQGLGEFF.

CDR3 sequence: CASSPGASRETQYF. CDR3 DNA: TGTGCCAGCTCGCCGGGGGCTAGCCGAGAGACCCAGTACTTC. V and J are TRBV18 and TRBJ2-5, with D perhaps TRBD1 or TRBD2 (6 bases each). Trimming took 6 bases from V and 4 from J, leaving 15 bases between them. The germline CDR1 and CDR2 sequences are KGHSH and LQKENI. The CDR3 is 14 amino acids.

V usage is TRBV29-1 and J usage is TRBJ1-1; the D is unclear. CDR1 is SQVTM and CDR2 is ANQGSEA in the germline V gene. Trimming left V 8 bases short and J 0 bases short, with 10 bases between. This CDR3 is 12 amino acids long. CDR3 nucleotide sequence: TGCAGCCCCACGGGGATGAACACTGAAGCTTTCTTT. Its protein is CSPTGMNTEAFF. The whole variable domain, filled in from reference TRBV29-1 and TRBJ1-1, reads SAVISQKPSRDICQRGTSLTIQCQVDSQVTMMFWYRQQPGQSLTLIATANQGSEATYESGFVIDKFPISRPNLTFSTLTVSNMSPEDSSIYLCSPTGMNTEAFFGQGTRLTVV.

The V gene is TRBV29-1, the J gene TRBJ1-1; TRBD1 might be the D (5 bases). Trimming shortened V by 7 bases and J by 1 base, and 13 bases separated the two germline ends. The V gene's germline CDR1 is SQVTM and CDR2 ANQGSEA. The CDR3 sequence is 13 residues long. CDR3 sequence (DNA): TGCAGCGCTGACAGTGGGGGGAACACTGAAGCTTTCTTT. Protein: CSADSGGNTEAFF.

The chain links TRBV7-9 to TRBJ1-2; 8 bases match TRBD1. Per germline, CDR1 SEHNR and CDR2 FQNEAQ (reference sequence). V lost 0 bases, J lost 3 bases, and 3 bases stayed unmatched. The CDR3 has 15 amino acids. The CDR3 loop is CASSLADREHYGYTF. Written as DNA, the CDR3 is TGTGCCAGCAGCTTAGCGGACAGGGAGCACTATGGCTACACCTTC.

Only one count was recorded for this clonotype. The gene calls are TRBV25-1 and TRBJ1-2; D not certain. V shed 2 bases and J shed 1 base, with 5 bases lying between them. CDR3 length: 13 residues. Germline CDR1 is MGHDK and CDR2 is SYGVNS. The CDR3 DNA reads TGTGCCAGCAGTGAAGCCTTTAACTATGGCTACACCTTC. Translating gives CASSEAFNYGYTF.

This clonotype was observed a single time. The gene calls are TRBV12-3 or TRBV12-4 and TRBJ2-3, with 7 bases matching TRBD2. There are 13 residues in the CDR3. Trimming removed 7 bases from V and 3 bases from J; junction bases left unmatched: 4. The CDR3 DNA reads TGTGCCAGCAAGCCTAGCGGAACAGATACGCAGTATTTT. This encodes CASKPSGTDTQYF.

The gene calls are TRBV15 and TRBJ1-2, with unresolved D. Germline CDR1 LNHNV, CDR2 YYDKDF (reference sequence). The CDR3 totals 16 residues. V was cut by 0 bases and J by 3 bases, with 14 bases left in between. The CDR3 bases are TGTGCCACCAGCAGAGATGTGGGCAGCCCTTACTATGGCTACACCTTC. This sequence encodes CATSRDVGSPYYGYTF. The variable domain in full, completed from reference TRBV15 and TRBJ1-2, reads DAMVIQNPRYQVTQFGKPVTLSCSQTLNHNVMYWYQQKSSQAPKLLFHYYDKDFNNEADTPDNFQSRRPNTSFCFLDIRSPGLGDTAMYLCATSRDVGSPYYGYTFGSGTRLTVV.

As DNA, the CDR3 is TGCAGCGTTGAAGAAGAGTACAATGAGCAGTTCTTC. It codes for CSVEEEYNEQFF. The rearrangement uses TRBV29-1 and TRBJ2-1; no definite D call. CDR1 is SQVTM and CDR2 is ANQGSEA in the germline V gene. With 0 bases removed from V and 4 bases from J, the gap between germline ends came to 4 bases. The CDR3 is 12 residues long.

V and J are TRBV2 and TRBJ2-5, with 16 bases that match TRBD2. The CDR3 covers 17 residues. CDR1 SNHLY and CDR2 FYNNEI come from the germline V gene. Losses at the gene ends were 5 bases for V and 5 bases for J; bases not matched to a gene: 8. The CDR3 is CASSMGLAGGPWETQYF. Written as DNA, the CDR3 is TGTGCCAGCAGTATGGGACTAGCGGGGGGGCCTTGGGAGACCCAGTACTTC.

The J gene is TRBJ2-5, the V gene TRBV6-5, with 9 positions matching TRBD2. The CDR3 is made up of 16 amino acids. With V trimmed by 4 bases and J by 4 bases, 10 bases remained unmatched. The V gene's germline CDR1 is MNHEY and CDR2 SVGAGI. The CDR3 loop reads CASSFFRGGAGETQYF. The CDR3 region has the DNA TGTGCCAGCAGTTTCTTTCGCGGGGGGGCCGGAGAGACCCAGTACTTC.

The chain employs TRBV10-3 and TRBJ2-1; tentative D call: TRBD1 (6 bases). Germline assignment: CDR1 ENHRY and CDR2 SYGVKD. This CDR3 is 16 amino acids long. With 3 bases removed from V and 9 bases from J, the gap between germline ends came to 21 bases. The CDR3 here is CAISDPPEGEQGEQFF. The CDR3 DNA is TGTGCCATCAGTGACCCTCCAGAGGGGGAACAGGGTGAGCAGTTCTTC.

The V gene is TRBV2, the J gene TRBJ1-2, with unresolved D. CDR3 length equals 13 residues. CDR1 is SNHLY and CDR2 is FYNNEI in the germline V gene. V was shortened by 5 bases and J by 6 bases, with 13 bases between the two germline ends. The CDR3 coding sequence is TGTGCCAGCAGTCCCCCGGGGAATCATGGCTACACCTTC. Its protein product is CASSPPGNHGYTF.

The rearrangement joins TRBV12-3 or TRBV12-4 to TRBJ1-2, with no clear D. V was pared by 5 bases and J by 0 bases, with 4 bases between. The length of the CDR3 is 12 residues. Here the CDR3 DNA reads TGTGCCAGCAGTAAAGCTAACTATGGCTACACCTTC. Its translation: CASSKANYGYTF.